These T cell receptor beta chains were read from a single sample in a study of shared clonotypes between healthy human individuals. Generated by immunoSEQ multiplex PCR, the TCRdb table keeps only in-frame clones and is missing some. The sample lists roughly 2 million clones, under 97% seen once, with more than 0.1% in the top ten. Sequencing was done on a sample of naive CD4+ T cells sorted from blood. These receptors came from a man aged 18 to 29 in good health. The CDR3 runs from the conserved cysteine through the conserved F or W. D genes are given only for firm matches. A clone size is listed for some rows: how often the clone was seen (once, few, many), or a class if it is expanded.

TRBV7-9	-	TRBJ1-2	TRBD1	CASSQGQGPFGYTF	TGTGCCAGCAGCCAGGGACAGGGCCCGTTTGGCTACACCTTC
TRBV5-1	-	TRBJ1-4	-	CASSLDYPGEKLFF	TGCGCCAGCAGCCTTGATTATCCTGGTGAAAAACTGTTTTTT
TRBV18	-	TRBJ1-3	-	CASSPMPGSGNTIYF	TGTGCCAGCTCACCGATGCCAGGCAGTGGAAACACCATATATTTT
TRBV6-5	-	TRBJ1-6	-	CASSYGVAVNSPLHF	TGTGCCAGCAGTTACGGGGTGGCGGTAAATTCACCCCTCCACTTT
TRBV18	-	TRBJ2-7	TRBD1	CASSPTGTGGTYEQYF	TGTGCCAGCTCACCCACCGGGACAGGGGGAACCTACGAGCAGTACTTC
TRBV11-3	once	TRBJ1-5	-	CASSPTSLPPPQHF	TGTGCCAGCAGCCCTACTTCCCTCCCTCCGCCCCAGCATTTT
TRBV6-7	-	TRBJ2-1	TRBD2	CASSYPGTSGASYPYNEQFF	TGTGCCAGCAGTTATCCCGGGACTAGCGGGGCTTCCTACCCCTACAATGAGCAGTTCTTC
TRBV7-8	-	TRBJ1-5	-	CASSLGGVGQPQHF	TGTGCCAGCAGCTTAGGAGGGGTCGGTCAGCCCCAGCATTTT
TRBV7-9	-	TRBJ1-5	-	CASSLSNQPQHF	TGTGCCAGCAGCTTATCGAATCAGCCCCAGCATTTT
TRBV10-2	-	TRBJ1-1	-	CASSESRLGTEAFF	TGCGCCAGCAGTGAGTCGAGGTTGGGCACTGAAGCTTTCTTT
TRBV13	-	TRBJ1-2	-	CASSEGWGGYTF	TGTGCCAGCAGCGAGGGTTGGGGTGGCTACACCTTC
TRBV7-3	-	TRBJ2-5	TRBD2	CASSSGAGPTTQYF	TGTGCCAGCAGCTCCGGAGCGGGGCCCACGACCCAGTACTTC
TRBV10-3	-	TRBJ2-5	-	CAIRDYSGGETQYF	TGTGCCATCAGGGACTATTCCGGGGGAGAGACCCAGTACTTC
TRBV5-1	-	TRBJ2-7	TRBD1	CASSLAGTGIYEQYF	TGCGCCAGCAGCTTGGCCGGGACAGGGATCTACGAGCAGTACTTC
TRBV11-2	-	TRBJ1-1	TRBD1	CASSPQGVRTEAFF	TGTGCCAGCAGCCCCCAGGGGGTCCGGACTGAAGCTTTCTTT
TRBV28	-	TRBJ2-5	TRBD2	CASTLRGDQETQYF	TGTGCCAGCACCCTACGGGGGGACCAAGAGACCCAGTACTTC
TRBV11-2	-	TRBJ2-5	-	CASSSHGAKGYQETQYF	TGTGCCAGCAGCTCCCACGGTGCAAAGGGCTACCAAGAGACCCAGTACTTC
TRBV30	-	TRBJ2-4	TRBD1	CAWRDRGLGKNIQYF	TGTGCCTGGCGGGACAGGGGGCTTGGCAAAAACATTCAGTACTTC
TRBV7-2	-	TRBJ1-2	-	CASRYDSSGPTPGTF	TGTGCCAGCAGGTATGACTCCTCGGGGCCTACACCTGGTACCTTC
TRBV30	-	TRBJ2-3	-	CAWQFASRTADTQYF	TGTGCCTGGCAATTCGCCTCTCGGACCGCAGATACGCAGTATTTT
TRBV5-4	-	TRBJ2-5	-	CASSLTSFQETQYF	TGTGCCAGCAGCTTAACTAGTTTTCAAGAGACCCAGTACTTC
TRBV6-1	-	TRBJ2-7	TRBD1	CASSEARLRDRGYEQYF	TGTGCCAGCAGTGAAGCCCGGCTCCGGGACAGGGGCTACGAGCAGTACTTC
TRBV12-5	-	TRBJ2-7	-	CASATEGVHEQYF	TGTGCTAGTGCCACTGAGGGGGTCCACGAGCAGTACTTC
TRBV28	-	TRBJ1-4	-	CASGLQGIRTNEKLFF	TGTGCCAGCGGACTCCAGGGGATACGAACTAATGAAAAACTGTTTTTT
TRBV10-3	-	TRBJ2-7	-	CAISERATYEQYF	TGTGCCATCAGTGAGCGGGCAACCTACGAGCAGTACTTC
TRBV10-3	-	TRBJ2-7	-	CAISSRDEQYF	TGTGCCATCAGTTCTAGAGACGAGCAGTACTTC
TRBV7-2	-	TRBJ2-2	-	CASSPTSFTGELFF	TGTGCCAGCAGCCCGACTAGTTTCACCGGGGAGCTGTTTTTT
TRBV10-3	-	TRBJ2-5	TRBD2	CAVGRGGRETQYF	TGTGCCGTAGGTCGGGGGGGACGGGAGACCCAGTACTTC
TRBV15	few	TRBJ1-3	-	CATSREGFSGNTIYF	TGTGCCACCAGCAGAGAAGGATTCTCTGGAAACACCATATATTTT
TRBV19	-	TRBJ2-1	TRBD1	CASTRDSPPEQFF	TGTGCCAGTACCCGGGACAGTCCCCCTGAGCAGTTCTTC
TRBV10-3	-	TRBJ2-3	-	CAISESAGSIDTQYF	TGTGCCATCAGTGAGTCGGCGGGATCGATAGATACGCAGTATTTT
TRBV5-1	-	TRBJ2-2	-	CASSSQGSGELFF	TGCGCCAGCAGCTCTCAGGGGTCCGGGGAGCTGTTTTTT
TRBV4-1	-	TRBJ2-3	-	CASSPHGPTDTQYF	TGCGCCAGCAGCCCCCACGGGCCGACGGATACGCAGTATTTT
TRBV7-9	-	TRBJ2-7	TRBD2	CASSPPPSGGEQYF	TGTGCCAGCAGCCCACCACCGTCGGGAGGCGAGCAGTACTTC
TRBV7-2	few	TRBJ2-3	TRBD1	CASSKETGATDTQYF	TGTGCCAGCAGCAAGGAAACAGGGGCCACAGATACGCAGTATTTT
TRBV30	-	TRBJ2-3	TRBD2	CAWSVIRTSGSTDTQYF	TGTGCCTGGAGTGTAATCCGGACTAGCGGGTCCACAGATACGCAGTATTTT
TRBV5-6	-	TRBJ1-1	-	CASSYLGQSEAFF	TGTGCCAGCAGCTACCTTGGACAGAGTGAAGCTTTCTTT
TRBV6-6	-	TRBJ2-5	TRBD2	CASHLGGAIKTQYF	TGTGCCAGCCATCTCGGGGGGGCCATTAAGACCCAGTACTTC
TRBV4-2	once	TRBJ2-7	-	CASSQVGAGEQYF	TGTGCCAGCAGCCAAGTTGGGGCGGGCGAGCAGTACTTC
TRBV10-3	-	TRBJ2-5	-	CAISEGVGQETQYF	TGTGCCATCAGTGAGGGGGTGGGCCAAGAGACCCAGTACTTC
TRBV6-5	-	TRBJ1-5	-	CASSPDRSINQPQHF	TGTGCCAGCAGCCCCGACAGGTCGATTAATCAGCCCCAGCATTTT
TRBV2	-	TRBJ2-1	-	CASTRAGNEQFF	TGTGCCAGCACCAGGGCGGGCAATGAGCAGTTCTTC
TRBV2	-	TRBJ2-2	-	CASKGGPYSTGELFF	TGTGCCAGCAAAGGGGGGCCCTACTCTACCGGGGAGCTGTTTTTT
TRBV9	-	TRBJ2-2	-	CASSAKVVGELFF	TGTGCCAGCAGCGCAAAGGTTGTCGGGGAGCTGTTTTTT
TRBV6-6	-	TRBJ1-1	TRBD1	CASSQGGLNTEAFF	TGTGCCAGCAGTCAGGGGGGGTTGAACACTGAAGCTTTCTTT
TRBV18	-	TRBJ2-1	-	CASSPISYEQFF	TGTGCCAGCTCACCGATATCGTACGAGCAGTTCTTC
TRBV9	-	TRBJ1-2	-	CASSVEGLGPFNYGYTF	TGTGCCAGCAGCGTAGAGGGCCTCGGGCCCTTTAACTATGGCTACACCTTC
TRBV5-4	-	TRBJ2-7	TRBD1	CASSWSGTGDEQYF	TGTGCCAGCAGCTGGTCCGGGACAGGGGACGAGCAGTACTTC
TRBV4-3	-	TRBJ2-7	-	CASSQDLAASEQYF	TGCGCCAGCAGCCAAGATCTCGCAGCATCCGAGCAGTACTTC